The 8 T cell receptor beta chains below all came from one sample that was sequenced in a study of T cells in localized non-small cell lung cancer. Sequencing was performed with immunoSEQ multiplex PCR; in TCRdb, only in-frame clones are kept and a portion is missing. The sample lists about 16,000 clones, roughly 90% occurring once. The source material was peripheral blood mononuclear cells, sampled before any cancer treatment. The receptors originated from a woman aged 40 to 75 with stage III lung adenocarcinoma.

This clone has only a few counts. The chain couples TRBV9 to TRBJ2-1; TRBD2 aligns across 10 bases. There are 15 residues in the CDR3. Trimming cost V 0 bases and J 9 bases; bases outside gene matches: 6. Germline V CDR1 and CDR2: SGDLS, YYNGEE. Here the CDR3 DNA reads TGTGCCAGCAGCGTAGCTAGCGGGGGCTTCGGTGAGCAGTTCTTC. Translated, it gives CASSVASGGFGEQFF. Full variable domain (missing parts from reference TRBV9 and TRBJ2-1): DSGVTQTPKHLITATGQRVTLRCSPRSGDLSVYWYQQSLDQGLQFLIQYYNGEERAKGNILERFSAQQFPDLHSELNLSSLELGDSALYFCASSVASGGFGEQFFGPGTRLTVL.

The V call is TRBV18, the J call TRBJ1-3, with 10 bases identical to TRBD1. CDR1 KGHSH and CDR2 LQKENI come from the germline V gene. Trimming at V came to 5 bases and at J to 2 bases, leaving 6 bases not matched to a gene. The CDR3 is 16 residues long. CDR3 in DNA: TGTGCCAGCTCATCAGGAGGGACAGGGGCTGGAAACACCATATATTTT. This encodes CASSSGGTGAGNTIYF.

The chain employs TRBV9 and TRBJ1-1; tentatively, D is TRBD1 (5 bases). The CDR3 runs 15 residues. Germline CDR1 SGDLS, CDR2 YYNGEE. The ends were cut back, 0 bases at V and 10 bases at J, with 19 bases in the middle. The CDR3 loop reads CASSVVLLPKGLAFF. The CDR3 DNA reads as TGTGCCAGCAGCGTAGTTTTACTTCCCAAGGGGTTAGCTTTCTTT.

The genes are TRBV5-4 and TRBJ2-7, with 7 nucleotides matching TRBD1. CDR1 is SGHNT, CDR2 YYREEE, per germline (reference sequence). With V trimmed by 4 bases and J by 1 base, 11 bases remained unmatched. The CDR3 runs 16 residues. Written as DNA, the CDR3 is TGTGCCAGCAGCGATGGGACAGCGACCGGGTCCTACGAGCAGTACTTC. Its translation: CASSDGTATGSYEQYF.

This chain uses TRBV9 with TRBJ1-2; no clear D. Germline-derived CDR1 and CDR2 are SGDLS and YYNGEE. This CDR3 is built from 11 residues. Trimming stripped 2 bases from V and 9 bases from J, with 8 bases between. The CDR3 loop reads CASSVGRSYTF. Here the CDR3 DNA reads TGTGCCAGCAGCGTCGGCAGGAGCTACACCTTC. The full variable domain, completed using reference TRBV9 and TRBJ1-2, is DSGVTQTPKHLITATGQRVTLRCSPRSGDLSVYWYQQSLDQGLQFLIQYYNGEERAKGNILERFSAQQFPDLHSELNLSSLELGDSALYFCASSVGRSYTFGSGTRLTVV.

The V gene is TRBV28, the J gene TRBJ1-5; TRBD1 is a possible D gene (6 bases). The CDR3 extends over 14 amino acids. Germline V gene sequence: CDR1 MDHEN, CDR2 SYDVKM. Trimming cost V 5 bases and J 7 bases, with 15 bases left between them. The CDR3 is CASSLRQERQPQHF. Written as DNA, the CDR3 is TGTGCCAGCAGTCTCCGACAGGAGAGGCAGCCCCAGCATTTT. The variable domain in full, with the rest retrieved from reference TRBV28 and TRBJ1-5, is DVKVTQSSRYLVKRTGEKVFLECVQDMDHENMFWYRQDPGLGLRLIYFSYDVKMKEKGDIPEGYSVSREKKERFSLILESASTNQTSMYLCASSLRQERQPQHFGDGTRLSIL.

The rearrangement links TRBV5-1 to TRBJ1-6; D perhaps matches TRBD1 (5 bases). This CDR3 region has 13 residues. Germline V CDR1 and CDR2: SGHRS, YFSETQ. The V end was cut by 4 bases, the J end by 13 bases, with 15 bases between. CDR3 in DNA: TGCGCCAGCAGCGAAGGGACGGGGACGCCCCTCCACTTT. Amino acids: CASSEGTGTPLHF.

CDR3 DNA sequence: TGTGCCAGCAGCGTTCGGGGATTCGGAAACACCATATATTTT. Residues: CASSVRGFGNTIYF. The genes are TRBV9 and TRBJ1-3; D is unclear. The CDR3 covers 14 residues. Trimming removed 2 bases at V and 4 bases at J, with 10 bases between. Germline V gives CDR1 SGDLS, CDR2 YYNGEE.